The clone carrying this T cell receptor beta chain was observed a few times. Its antigen is unidentified. CD4+ cells of the naive, central memory, regulatory and stem cell-like memory types were sorted via CD45RO/CCR7/CD25/CD127/CD95/CD27. The CDR3 consists of 16 residues. Germline assignment: CDR1 SGHVS and CDR2 FNYEAQ. Trimming cost V 5 bases and J 1 base; bases outside gene matches: 5. The study reverse transcribed the entire isolated RNA, so it sequenced expressed TCRB transcripts. TCRdb keeps only in-frame clones here, not all; method: immunoSEQ multiplex PCR. The repertoire includes roughly 160,000 clones, approximately 8% of them detected once, and roughly 0.5% sits in the top ten. The sample is drawn from a study of beta chain features in type 1 diabetes. Study observations and caveats: Moderate yet significant TCRB CDR3 shortening was seen in Type 1 diabetes patients in all four CD4+ subsets.

The sequencing sample was made of central memory CD4+ T cells from blood. This receptor was obtained from a man aged 18 to 35 with type 1 diabetes. The J gene is TRBJ1-5, the V gene TRBV7-6; 10 nucleotides align to TRBD1. CDR3 sequence (DNA): TGTGCCAGCAGCGCGGGACAGGGGCTGAGCAATCAGCCCCAGCATTTT. It is translated as CASSAGQGLSNQPQHF.